This TCR beta chain was found in a study of quantifying T cell responses using KT2 cells. Study-wide context: TCR alpha and beta constant-region primers primed reverse transcription of RNA.

In its sample, this clonotype was seen a few times. V lost 2 bases, J lost 1 base, and 8 bases lay in between. The CDR3 loop spans 14 amino acids. Each cDNA got a UMI-containing oligo ligated at its 3' end. The first PCR ran roughly 4 cycles with an equimolar RC1.1 and RC1.2 beta primer mix. TCRdb passed the UMI-ligation and nested PCR reads through MiXCR, listing each CDR3 protein once. Of about 50,000 distinct CDR3 sequences in the sample, roughly 10% are singletons; the top ten hold less than 11%. KT2, a clone with a known TCR, was spiked into unfractionated PBMC. A range of KT2-to-PBMC ratios was made using fixed PBMC numbers.

V gene TRBV12-3 or TRBV12-4 combines with J gene TRBJ1-1, with D hard to call. Input material: PBMCs spiked with cells of the T cell clone KT2. This clonotype was obtained from a human donor. CDR3 region: CASSLRAGNTEAFF. The CDR3 region has the DNA TGTGCCAGCAGTTTACGCGCCGGGAACACTGAAGCTTTCTTT.